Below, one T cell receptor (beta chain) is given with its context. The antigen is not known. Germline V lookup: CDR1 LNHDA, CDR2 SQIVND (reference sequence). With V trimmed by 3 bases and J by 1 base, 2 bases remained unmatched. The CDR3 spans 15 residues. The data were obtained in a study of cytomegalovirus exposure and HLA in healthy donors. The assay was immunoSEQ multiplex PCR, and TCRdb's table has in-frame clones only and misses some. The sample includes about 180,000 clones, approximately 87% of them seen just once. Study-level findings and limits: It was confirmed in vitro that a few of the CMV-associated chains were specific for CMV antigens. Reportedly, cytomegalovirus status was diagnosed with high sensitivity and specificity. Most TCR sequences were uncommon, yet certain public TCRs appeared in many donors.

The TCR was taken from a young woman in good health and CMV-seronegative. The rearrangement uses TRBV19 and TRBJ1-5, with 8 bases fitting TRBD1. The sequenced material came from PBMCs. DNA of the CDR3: TGTGCCAGTAGTATCGACAGGGGCAGCAATCAGCCCCAGCATTTT. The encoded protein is CASSIDRGSNQPQHF.